This T cell receptor (beta chain) is drawn from a study of cytomegalovirus exposure and HLA in healthy donors. The ends lost 4 bases at V and 9 bases at J; junction bases unmatched: 8. The CDR3 is made up of 16 amino acids. CDR1 SNHLY and CDR2 FYNNEI come from the germline V gene. A note on this clone: Its antigen is undetermined.

General study results and limits: A later analysis showed that HLA-associated TCR beta chains had undergone more clonal expansion than equally common others. Roughly 170 TCR beta chains were listed as cytomegalovirus-associated. Fewer N-insertions than the 666-donor mean were reportedly shown by an Asian-associated ancestry cluster in a later analysis.

The PCR ran on 60 Vbeta and 13 Jbeta primers. Only in-frame clones appear in the TCRdb table, and some are missing; sequencing was by immunoSEQ multiplex PCR. There are 100,000 or so clones in the sample; roughly 70% occur only once, and more than 9% lies in the top ten. The material sequenced was PBMCs. The TCR comes from a man aged 50 to 59 in good health and CMV-seronegative. The chain joins TRBV2 to TRBJ2-1, with TRBD2 matching 14 bases. CDR3 sequence: CASSGGTSGGKGEQFF. CDR3 DNA: TGTGCCAGCAGTGGGGGGACTAGCGGGGGAAAGGGTGAGCAGTTCTTC.